The following is a TCR beta chain sequence with its context. This clone was detected only once. Its binding antigen is unknown. Per-nucleotide qualities are absent, and no much larger clonotype sits a single base away. The cohort comprised hundreds of healthy bone marrow donors. At the time of sampling, all cohort members were nominally healthy, though unrecorded immune exposures were likely present. The donor was CMV seronegative and belonged to the group of more than 300 seronegative cohort members. A peripheral blood sample was collected from each donor, and TCR beta sequencing was performed on peripheral blood mononuclear cells. Genomic DNA was extracted from the blood cell samples with the Qiagen DNeasy Blood Extraction Kit. The sample comes from a study of cytomegalovirus exposure and HLA in healthy donors (dated by TCRdb to about 2017). Study-level background: In an earlier analysis of roughly 500 of the donors, roughly 300 Gb of sequence data and 90 million to 120 million unique TCR beta sequences from roughly 180 million T cells were reported. An early release covering roughly 640 HLA-typed donors comprised about 300 gigabases of sequencing data and roughly 86 million unique TCR sequences. Of the roughly 400 genotyped donors, 81% fell in the genetic ancestry cluster associated with self-reported Caucasian donors. The aim of the study was to test whether cataloging public T cell receptors could identify signatures of past pathogen exposure. The T cell repertoires of 670 or so subjects were profiled by immunosequencing and related to cytomegalovirus serostatus. A separate validation cohort of about 110 different subjects was used in addition to the 666-subject first cohort. High-throughput TCR immunosequencing, statistical association of individual TCRs with disease status, and machine learning were combined to predict cytomegalovirus infection status. A later analysis re-analyzed previously published TCR beta repertoires from hundreds of donors and added high-resolution HLA genotyping to study TCR occurrence patterns. Rather than using new phenotypic data, the later analysis identified candidate immune exposures from TCR beta sequences and from how often those sequences occurred across donors. An earlier analysis of approximately 580 of the donors used high-throughput TCR beta sequencing to judge whether each TCR beta V gene segment behaved as functional or pseudogenic. Alongside the repertoire data, information on donor age, sex, ethnicity and CMV serostatus was compiled. In a later genetic analysis, genome-wide SNP genotypes for about 55% of the roughly 670 donors were used, and that subset was treated as a discovery cohort. All discovery cohort repertoires had been generated using a single sequencing platform. Class I and class II HLA loci were covered by the typing at four-digit resolution. The number of donors typed differed by locus, with roughly 629-640 for A, B, C, DRB1 and DQB1, 522 for DQA1, 600 to 610 for DPA1, and 472 for DPB1. Because of strong linkage in the cohort, roughly five DR-DQ haplotypes were treated as single units for association and clustering. Among about 410 genotyped donors of the cohort, an average of approximately 240,000 unique TCR beta nucleotide sequences was sequenced per donor, of which approximately 19% were non-productive. The paper as a whole reports these results and caveats: In an earlier analysis of some 500 of the donors, most TCR beta V segments were observed in productive rearrangements about 90% or about 30% of the time, broadly matching IMGT annotations. A further reported finding was that TCR beta sequences accurately predicted the HLA-A and HLA-B alleles for most subjects in the first cohort. It was suggested by the authors that the approach could potentially be generalized to other disease states and immunological phenotypes. In the study, some 160 TCR beta chains were listed as associated with cytomegalovirus. In a later genetic analysis, fewer N-insertions in productive TCRs were reported among donors in an Asian-associated ancestry cluster than the roughly 710-donor mean. In a later analysis, most CMV-associated TCR beta chains were found to appear HLA-restricted, with HLA associations seemingly driven largely by CMV exposure. Because the 87-base-pair reads could not distinguish some IMGT-functional V segments, including TRBV6-2 and TRBV6-3, those segments were excluded. A few of the identified cytomegalovirus-associated TCR beta chains were confirmed in vitro to be specific for cytomegalovirus antigens. Correlated functional status among segregating V segments might be attributable to linkage disequilibrium, but an unknown experimental factor could not be ruled out. Immune exposure information for the cohort was limited to CMV serostatus. HLA typing was unavailable for some donors at each locus, so association tests used only the typed subset. This cohort had only TCR beta chains sequenced, and the lack of alpha or paired-chain data limited which features could be detected. V-gene and J-gene trimming of TCR beta chains was associated with a missense DCLRE1C variant in a later genetic analysis, and the association was replicated in an independent cohort. In both the original and validation cohorts, the classifier was reported to diagnose cytomegalovirus status with high specificity and sensitivity. The earlier analysis of approximately 540 of the donors excluded approximately 17 rarely observed V segments, including chromosome 9 orphons, because counts were too low. In a later analysis, about 17,000 TCR beta sequences were associated with specific HLA alleles at a false discovery rate of 0.05. When HLA alleles, especially DR and DQ, strongly co-occurred, TCR associations were difficult to assign to individual alleles. According to a later analysis, parvovirus B19, influenza, CMV and Epstein-Barr virus appeared linked to several top co-occurrence clusters. Roughly uniform sequencing depth across donors was assumed in presence/absence analyses, although this assumption may not hold. According to a later analysis, TCR association rates differed among HLA loci, with DRB1 alleles showing the most associated TCRs and HLA-C alleles showing the fewest. In a later analysis, HLA-associated TCR beta chains were found to be more clonally expanded and to have lower generation probabilities than equally common non-associated chains. A group of highly shared sequence variants was considered likely to be a technical artifact of the sequencing pipeline. Most TCR sequences were seen in very few donors, while some public TCRs were found in many individuals.

Its CDR3 holds 16 amino acids, cysteine through phenylalanine. Of the read, only the CDR3 DNA is kept; its 48 bases are in frame from base 1. Relative to germline, V is 1 base shorter and J is 5 bases shorter, with 17 bases between their ends. As encoded in the germline V gene, CDR1 is MGHDK while CDR2 is SYGVNS. The library was built by means of the immunoSEQ multiplex PCR assay. A mixture of 60 forward primers for TCR Vbeta segments and 13 reverse primers for TCR Jbeta segments was used in the multiplex PCR. The CDR3 region of rearranged TCR beta genes was amplified from genomic DNA with a multiplex PCR assay. The Illumina HiSeq System was used to sequence the amplified TCR beta libraries as 87-base-pair reads. On the study's bioinformatics: In a later analysis, roughly 80 million unique TCR beta chains were counted across the 666 repertoires, and approximately 11 million of these chains were shared by at least two donors. To remove PCR and sequencing errors, raw reads were error-corrected and collapsed into unique sequences using a nearest-neighbor algorithm that merged closely related sequences. To assign V, D and J gene segments, CDR3 sequences were aligned to IMGT reference sequences. Each retained sequence needed at least a six-nucleotide match to both a V gene segment and a J gene segment. Rearrangements were classified as productive when the CDR3 lacked stop codons and remained in frame with V and J, and all other rearrangements were classified as non-productive. CDR3 was defined by IMGT convention, running from the second conserved V-encoded cysteine to the conserved J-encoded phenylalanine. The earlier analysis of 500 to 650 of the donors excluded any sequence lacking an unambiguous match to a single V gene segment. An earlier analysis of 587 of the donors classified V segments as functional when productive rearrangements were above 56.7% and as segregating when the standard deviation between donors was above 5%. To diagnose cytomegalovirus status from the catalog of TCR beta chain sequences, a statistical classification framework was built. A later analysis assigned V and J genes by comparing TCR nucleotide sequences with IMGT/GENE-DB human TR gene sequences. Using the TCRdist pipeline, a later analysis assigned CDR3 sequences along with most-parsimonious VDJ recombination scenarios. In a later analysis, each TCR beta chain was defined by its CDR3 amino acid sequence together with its V-gene family, and reads lacking a unique V-gene family were excluded. In a later analysis, 450 to 600 highly shared, low-generation-probability nucleotide sequences were removed to address suspected cross-contamination and a sequencing artifact. In a later analysis, a clonal expansion index for each public chain was calculated from normalized within-repertoire ranks of inferred template counts. In a later analysis, generation probabilities were computed with a VDJ recombination model fitted to out-of-frame rearrangements, and the resulting probabilities were checked against IGoR. In a later analysis, hypergeometric tests were used to score TCR-TCR, TCR-HLA and TCR-CMV co-occurrence, with a repertoire-size bias correction applied to TCR pairs. False discovery rates were estimated in a later analysis by permuting HLA or CMV assignments 20 times. In a later analysis, co-occurring TCRs were grouped using DBSCAN, and TCRdist sequence similarity was added for clustering within HLA-allele-positive subsets. For co-occurrence clustering, repertoires with fewer than 30,000 or more than 120,000 public chains were excluded, along with roughly five repertoires with anomalous nucleotide sharing. The clones in this table, taken by TCRdb from immuneACCESS, are in-frame only. Not every clone is retained; where verified, under half of the shortfall comes from an unresolved V gene, and the cause of the rest is unknown. V and J calls and clone size follow that table, whereas D and trimming were derived from the DNA. This sample holds about 200,000 clones; around 76% were observed only once. Under 2% of the sample is held by the ten biggest clonotypes.

The receptor chain draws on TRBV25-1 and TRBJ2-5; tentative D gene TRBD2, with 5 bases matching. The clonotype comes from a man aged 25-40 years in good health and CMV-seronegative. The sequencing input was PBMCs. The base sequence is TGTGCCAGCAGTGAATCTCCTATGGGGAGCTCGGAGACCCAGTACTTC. It encodes CASSESPMGSSETQYF.